This T cell receptor beta chain derives from a study of blood T cells in healthy people across ages. Study results and caveats: Age showed a roughly linear inverse relationship with TCR beta diversity per million T cells.

This clonotype came up a few times. The antigen is unknown. Trimming removed 4 bases from V and 6 bases from J, with 18 bases in between. Germline-derived CDR1 and CDR2 are MDHEN and SYDVKM. CDR3 length: 15 amino acids. For the second PCR, which ran for about 6 to 11 cycles, a sample-barcoded 5' primer and a J-beta primer mix were used. A single record per CDR3 protein comes from TCRdb applying MiXCR to the 5' RACE reads. The sample lists around 1,000,000 distinct CDR3 sequences, approximately 25% seen once, with about 0.69% in the top ten. These data also featured in a second study, about T cells of mothers and their children.

Material for sequencing was blood. The origin of this receptor is a girl aged 2-10 years in good health. The V gene is TRBV28, the J gene TRBJ1-2, with a weak D call TRBD1 (5 bases). For the CDR3, the DNA is TGTGCCAGCAGTTGGGGGGTTACAATGCGAGATGGCTACACCTTC. Translation: CASSWGVTMRDGYTF.